This T cell receptor beta chain came from a study of PD-1 blockade in classical Hodgkin lymphoma. The table came from immunoSEQ multiplex PCR; TCRdb's copy has only in-frame clones and leaves some out. The data hold some 45,000 clones, with roughly 90% observed a single time. In germline, CDR1 is LNHDA, CDR2 SQIVND (reference sequence). This CDR3 spans 15 amino acids. V lost 6 bases, J lost 2 bases, and 7 bases stayed unmatched. Patients all relapsed after autologous stem cell transplantation, and there was variation in brentuximab vedotin exposure. The J gene is TRBJ2-7, the V gene TRBV19; 10 nucleotides agree with TRBD1. The sample here was peripheral blood mononuclear cells (PBMCs), taken at baseline. This TCR came from a human donor with classical Hodgkin lymphoma. The CDR3 bases are TGTGCCAGTAGAGTCCGGGACAGGGGAACCTACGAGCAGTACTTC. It translates to CASRVRDRGTYEQYF.